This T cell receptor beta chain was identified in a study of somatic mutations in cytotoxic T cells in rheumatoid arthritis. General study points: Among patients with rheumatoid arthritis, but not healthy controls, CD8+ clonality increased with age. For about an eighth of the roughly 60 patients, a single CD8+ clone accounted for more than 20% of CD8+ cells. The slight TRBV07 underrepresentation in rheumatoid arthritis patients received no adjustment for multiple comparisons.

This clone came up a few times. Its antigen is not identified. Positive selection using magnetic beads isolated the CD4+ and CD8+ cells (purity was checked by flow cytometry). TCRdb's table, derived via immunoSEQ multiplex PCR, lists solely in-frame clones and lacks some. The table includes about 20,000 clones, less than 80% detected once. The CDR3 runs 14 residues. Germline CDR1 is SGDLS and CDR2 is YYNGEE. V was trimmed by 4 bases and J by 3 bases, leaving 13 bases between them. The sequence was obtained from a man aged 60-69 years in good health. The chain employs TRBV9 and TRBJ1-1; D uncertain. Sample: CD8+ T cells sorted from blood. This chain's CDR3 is CASSLPGGDTEAFF. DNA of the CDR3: TGTGCCAGCAGCTTACCGGGCGGGGACACTGAAGCTTTCTTT.